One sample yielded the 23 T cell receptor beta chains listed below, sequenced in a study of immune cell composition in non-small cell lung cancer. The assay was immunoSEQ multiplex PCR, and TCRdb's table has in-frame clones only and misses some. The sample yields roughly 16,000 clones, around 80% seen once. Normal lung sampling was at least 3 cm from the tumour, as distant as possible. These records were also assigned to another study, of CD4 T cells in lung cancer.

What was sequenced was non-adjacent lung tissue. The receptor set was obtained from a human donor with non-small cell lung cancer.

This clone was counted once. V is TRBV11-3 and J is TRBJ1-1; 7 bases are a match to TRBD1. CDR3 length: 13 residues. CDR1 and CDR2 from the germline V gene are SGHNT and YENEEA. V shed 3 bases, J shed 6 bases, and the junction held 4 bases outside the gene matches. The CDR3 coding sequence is TGTGCCAGCAGCTTGGAGACAGGGTCTGAAGCTTTCTTT. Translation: CASSLETGSEAFF.

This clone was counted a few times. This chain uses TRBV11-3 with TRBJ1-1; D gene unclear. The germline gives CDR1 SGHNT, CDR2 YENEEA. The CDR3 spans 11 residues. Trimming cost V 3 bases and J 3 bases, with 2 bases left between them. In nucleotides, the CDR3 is TGTGCCAGCAGCTTGGACACTGAAGCTTTCTTT. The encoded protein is CASSLDTEAFF. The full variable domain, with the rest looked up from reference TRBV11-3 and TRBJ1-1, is EAGVVQSPRYKIIEKKQPVAFWCNPISGHNTLYWYLQNLGQGPELLIRYENEEAVDDSQLPKDRFSAERLKGVDSTLKIQPAELGDSAVYLCASSLDTEAFFGQGTRLTVV.

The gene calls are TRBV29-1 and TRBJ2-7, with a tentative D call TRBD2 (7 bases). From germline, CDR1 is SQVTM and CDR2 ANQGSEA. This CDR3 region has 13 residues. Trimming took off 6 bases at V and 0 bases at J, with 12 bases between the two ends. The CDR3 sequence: CSVSGGPSYEQYF. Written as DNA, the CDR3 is TGCAGCGTATCCGGGGGGCCCTCCTACGAGCAGTACTTC.

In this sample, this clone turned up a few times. CDR3 loop: CASSVDGRGYYNEQFF. The CDR3, as DNA: TGTGCCAGCAGCGTAGACGGGAGGGGATACTACAATGAGCAGTTCTTC. The rearrangement uses TRBV9 and TRBJ2-1; 8 nucleotides agree with TRBD2. Germline V gene data show CDR1 as SGDLS and CDR2 as YYNGEE. The V gene end was trimmed by 0 bases and the J gene end by 3 bases; junction bases not matched to a gene: 5. This CDR3 spans 16 amino acids.

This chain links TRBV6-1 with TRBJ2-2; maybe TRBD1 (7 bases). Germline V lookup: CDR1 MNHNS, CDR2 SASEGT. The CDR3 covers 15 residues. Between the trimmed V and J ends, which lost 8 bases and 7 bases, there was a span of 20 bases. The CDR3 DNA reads TGTGCCAGCTGGGGGGTTAGACAGGGTGGCGGGGAGCTGTTTTTT. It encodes CASWGVRQGGGELFF.

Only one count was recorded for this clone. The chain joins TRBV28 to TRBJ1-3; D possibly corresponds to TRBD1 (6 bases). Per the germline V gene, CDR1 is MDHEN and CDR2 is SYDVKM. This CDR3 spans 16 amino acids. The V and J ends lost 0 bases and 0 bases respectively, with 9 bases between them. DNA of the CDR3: TGTGCCAGCAGTTTATGGGGGGCAGTCTCTGGAAACACCATATATTTT. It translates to CASSLWGAVSGNTIYF.

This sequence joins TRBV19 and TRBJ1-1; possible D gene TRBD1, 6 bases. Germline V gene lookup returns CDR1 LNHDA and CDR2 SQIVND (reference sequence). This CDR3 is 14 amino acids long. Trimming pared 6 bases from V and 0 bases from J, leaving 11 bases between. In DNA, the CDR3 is TGTGCCAGTAGGCCGGGGGGCATGAACACTGAAGCTTTCTTT. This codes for CASRPGGMNTEAFF.

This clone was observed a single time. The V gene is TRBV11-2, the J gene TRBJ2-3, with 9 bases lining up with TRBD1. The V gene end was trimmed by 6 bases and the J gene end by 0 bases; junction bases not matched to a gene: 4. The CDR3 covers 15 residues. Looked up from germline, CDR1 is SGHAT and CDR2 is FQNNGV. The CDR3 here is CASRNRGRSTDTQYF. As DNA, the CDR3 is TGTGCCAGCAGGAACAGGGGGCGCAGCACAGATACGCAGTATTTT.

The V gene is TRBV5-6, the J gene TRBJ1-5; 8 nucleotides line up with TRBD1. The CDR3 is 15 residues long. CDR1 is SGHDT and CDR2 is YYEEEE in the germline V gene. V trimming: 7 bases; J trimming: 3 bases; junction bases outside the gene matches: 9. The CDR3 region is CASSRQGTSNQPQHF. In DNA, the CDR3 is TGTGCCAGCTCCCGACAGGGGACTTCCAATCAGCCCCAGCATTTT.

The CDR3 loop reads CASTDRGNQPQHF. The CDR3 DNA reads as TGTGCCAGCACCGACAGGGGCAATCAGCCCCAGCATTTT. This rearrangement joins TRBV28 to TRBJ1-5; TRBD1 aligns across 7 bases. This CDR3 is built from 13 residues. Trimming took 7 bases from V and 2 from J; bases not matched to a gene: 2. Germline V gives CDR1 MDHEN, CDR2 SYDVKM.

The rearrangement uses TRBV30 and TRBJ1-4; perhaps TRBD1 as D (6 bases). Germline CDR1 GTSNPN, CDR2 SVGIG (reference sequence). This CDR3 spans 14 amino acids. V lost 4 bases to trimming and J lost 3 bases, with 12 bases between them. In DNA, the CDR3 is TGTGCCTGGACCCTGACAGGCTCTAATGAAAAACTGTTTTTT. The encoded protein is CAWTLTGSNEKLFF. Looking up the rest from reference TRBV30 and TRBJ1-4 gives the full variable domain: SQTIHQWPATLVQPVGSPLSLECTVEGTSNPNLYWYRQAAGRGLQLLFYSVGIGQISSEVPQNLSASRPQDRQFILSSKKLLLSDSGFYLCAWTLTGSNEKLFFGSGTQLSVL.

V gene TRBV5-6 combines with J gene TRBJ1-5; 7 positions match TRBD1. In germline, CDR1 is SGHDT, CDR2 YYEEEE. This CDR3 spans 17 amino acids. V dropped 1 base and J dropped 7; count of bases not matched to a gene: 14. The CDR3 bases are TGTGCCAGCAGCTTGTGGGGTATAGCAGGGGGTAGGCAGCCCCAGCATTTT. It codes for CASSLWGIAGGRQPQHF.

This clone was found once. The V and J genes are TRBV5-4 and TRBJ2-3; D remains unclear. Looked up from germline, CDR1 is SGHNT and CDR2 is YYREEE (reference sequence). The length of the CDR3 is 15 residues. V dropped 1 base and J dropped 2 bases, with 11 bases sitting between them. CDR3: CASSLYGRDTDTQYF. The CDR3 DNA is TGTGCCAGCAGCTTGTACGGCAGAGACACAGATACGCAGTATTTT.

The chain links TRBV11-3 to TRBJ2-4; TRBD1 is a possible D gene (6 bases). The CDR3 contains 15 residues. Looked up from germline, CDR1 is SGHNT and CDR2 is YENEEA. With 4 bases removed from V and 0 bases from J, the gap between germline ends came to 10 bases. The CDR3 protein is CASSSGELAKNIQYF. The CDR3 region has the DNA TGTGCCAGCAGCTCAGGGGAGTTAGCCAAAAACATTCAGTACTTC.

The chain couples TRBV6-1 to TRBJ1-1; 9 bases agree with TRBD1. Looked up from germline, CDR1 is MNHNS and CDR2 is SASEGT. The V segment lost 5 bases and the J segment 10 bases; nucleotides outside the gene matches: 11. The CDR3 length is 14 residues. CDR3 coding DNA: TGTGCCAGCAGTAACCCGGGACAGGGTTTAGTAGCTTTCTTT. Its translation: CASSNPGQGLVAFF.

CDR3 sequence: CASSMAASGGNEQFF. The CDR3 coding sequence is TGTGCCAGTAGTATGGCGGCTAGCGGGGGCAATGAGCAGTTCTTC. This sequence joins TRBV19 and TRBJ2-1, with TRBD2 matching over 10 bases. This CDR3 contains 15 residues. The V gene's germline CDR1 is LNHDA and CDR2 SQIVND (reference sequence). With 3 bases clipped from V and 6 bases from J, the junction kept 5 bases outside the gene matches.

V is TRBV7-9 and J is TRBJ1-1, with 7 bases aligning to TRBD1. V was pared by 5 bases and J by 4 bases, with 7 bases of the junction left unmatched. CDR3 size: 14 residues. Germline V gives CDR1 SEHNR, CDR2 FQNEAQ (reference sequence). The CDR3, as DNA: TGTGCCAGCAGCCCAACGACAGGGCGCACTGAAGCTTTCTTT. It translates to CASSPTTGRTEAFF. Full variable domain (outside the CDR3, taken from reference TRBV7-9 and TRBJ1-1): DTGVSQNPRHKITKRGQNVTFRCDPISEHNRLYWYRQTLGQGPEFLTYFQNEAQLEKSRLLSDRFSAERPKGSFSTLEIQRTEQGDSAMYLCASSPTTGRTEAFFGQGTRLTVV.

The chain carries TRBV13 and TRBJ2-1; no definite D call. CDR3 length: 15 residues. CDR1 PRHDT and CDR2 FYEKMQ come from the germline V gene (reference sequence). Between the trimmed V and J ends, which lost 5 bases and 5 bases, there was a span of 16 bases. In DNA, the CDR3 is TGTGCCAGCAGCCCATATCCGTACCACGACAATGAGCAGTTCTTC. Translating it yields CASSPYPYHDNEQFF. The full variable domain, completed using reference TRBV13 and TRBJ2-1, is AAGVIQSPRHLIKEKRETATLKCYPIPRHDTVYWYQQGPGQDPQFLISFYEKMQSDKGSIPDRFSAQQFSDYHSELNMSSLELGDSALYFCASSPYPYHDNEQFFGPGTRLTVL.

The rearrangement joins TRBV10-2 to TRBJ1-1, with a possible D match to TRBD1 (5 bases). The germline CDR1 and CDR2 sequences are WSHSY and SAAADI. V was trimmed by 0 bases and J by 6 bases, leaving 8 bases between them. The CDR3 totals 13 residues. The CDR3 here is CASSESGGAEAFF. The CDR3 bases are TGCGCCAGCAGTGAGTCGGGAGGGGCTGAAGCTTTCTTT.

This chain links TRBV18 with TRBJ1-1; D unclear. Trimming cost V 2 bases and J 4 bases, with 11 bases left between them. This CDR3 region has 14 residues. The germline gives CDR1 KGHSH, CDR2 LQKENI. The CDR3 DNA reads TGTGCCAGCTCACCAGGGCCCTGGGGCACTGAAGCTTTCTTT. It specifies CASSPGPWGTEAFF.

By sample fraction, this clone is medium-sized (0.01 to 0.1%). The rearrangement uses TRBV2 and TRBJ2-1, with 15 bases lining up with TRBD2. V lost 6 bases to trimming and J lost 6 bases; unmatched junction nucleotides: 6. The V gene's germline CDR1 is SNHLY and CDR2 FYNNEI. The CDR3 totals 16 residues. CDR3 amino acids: CASRGGLAGGINEQFF. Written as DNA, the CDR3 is TGTGCCAGCAGGGGAGGACTAGCGGGGGGGATCAATGAGCAGTTCTTC.

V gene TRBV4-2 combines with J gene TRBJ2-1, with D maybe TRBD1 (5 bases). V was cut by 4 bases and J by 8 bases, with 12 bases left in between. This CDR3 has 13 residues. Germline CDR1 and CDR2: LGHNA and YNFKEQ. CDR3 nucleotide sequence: TGTGCCAGCAGCCGAGAACAGGAAGATGAGCAGTTCTTC. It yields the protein CASSREQEDEQFF.

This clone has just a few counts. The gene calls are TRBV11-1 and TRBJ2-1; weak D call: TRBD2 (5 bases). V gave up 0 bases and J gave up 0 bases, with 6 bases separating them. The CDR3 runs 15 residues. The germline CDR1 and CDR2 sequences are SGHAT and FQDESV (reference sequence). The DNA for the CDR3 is TGTGCCAGCAGCTTAGCGGGGAGCTCCTACAATGAGCAGTTCTTC. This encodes CASSLAGSSYNEQFF.